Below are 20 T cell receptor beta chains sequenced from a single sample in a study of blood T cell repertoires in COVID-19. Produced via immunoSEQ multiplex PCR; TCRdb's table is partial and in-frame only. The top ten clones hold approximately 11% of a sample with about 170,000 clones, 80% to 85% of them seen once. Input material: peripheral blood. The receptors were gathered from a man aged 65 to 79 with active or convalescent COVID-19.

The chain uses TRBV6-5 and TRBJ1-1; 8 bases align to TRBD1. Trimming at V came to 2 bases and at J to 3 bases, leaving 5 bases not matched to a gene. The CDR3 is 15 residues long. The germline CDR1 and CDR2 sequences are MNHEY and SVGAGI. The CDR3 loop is CASSYPSGGHTEAFF. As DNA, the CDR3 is TGTGCCAGCAGTTACCCCTCAGGGGGCCACACTGAAGCTTTCTTT.

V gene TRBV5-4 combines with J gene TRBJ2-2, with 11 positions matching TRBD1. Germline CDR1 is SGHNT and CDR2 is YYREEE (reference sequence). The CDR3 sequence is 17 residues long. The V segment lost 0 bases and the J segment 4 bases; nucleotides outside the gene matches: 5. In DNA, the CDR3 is TGTGCCAGCAGCTTGGGAGGGGGGACAGGGGGCACCGGGGAGCTGTTTTTT. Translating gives CASSLGGGTGGTGELFF. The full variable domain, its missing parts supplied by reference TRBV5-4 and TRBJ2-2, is ETGVTQSPTHLIKTRGQQVTLRCSSQSGHNTVSWYQQALGQGPQFIFQYYREEENGRGNFPPRFSGLQFPNYSSELNVNALELDDSALYLCASSLGGGTGGTGELFFGEGSRLTVL.

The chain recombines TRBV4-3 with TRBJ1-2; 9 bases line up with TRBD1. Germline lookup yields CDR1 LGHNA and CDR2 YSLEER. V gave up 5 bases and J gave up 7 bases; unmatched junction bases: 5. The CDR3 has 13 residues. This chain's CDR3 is CASSLGQGFGYTF. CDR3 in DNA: TGCGCCAGCAGCTTGGGACAGGGTTTTGGCTACACCTTC.

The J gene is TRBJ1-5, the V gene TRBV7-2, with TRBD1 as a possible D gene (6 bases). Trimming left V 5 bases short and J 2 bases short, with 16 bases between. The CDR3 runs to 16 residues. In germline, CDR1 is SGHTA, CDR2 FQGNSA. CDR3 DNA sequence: TGTGCCAGCAGCGGCCGGGGGGGCCGAGGCAATCAGCCCCAGCATTTT. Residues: CASSGRGGRGNQPQHF.

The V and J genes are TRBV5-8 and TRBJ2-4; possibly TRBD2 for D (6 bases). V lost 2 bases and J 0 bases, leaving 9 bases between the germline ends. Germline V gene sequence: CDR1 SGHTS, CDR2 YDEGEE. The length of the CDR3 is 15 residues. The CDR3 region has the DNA TGTGCCAGCAGCTTCGCGGGGAGAGCCAAAAACATTCAGTACTTC. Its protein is CASSFAGRAKNIQYF.

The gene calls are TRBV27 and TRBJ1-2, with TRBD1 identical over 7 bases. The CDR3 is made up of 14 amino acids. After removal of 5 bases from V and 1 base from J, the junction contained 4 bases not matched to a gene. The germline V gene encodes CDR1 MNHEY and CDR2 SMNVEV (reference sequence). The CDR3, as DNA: TGTGCCAGCAGTCGGGACAGCCTTAACTATGGCTACACCTTC. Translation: CASSRDSLNYGYTF.

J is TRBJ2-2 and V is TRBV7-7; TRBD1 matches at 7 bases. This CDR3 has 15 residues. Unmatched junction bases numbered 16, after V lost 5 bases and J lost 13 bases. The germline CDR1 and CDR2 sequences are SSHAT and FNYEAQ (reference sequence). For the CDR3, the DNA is TGTGCCAGCAGCGTGGGGGACAGTCCCCGATTTGGGCTGTTTTTT. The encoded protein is CASSVGDSPRFGLFF.

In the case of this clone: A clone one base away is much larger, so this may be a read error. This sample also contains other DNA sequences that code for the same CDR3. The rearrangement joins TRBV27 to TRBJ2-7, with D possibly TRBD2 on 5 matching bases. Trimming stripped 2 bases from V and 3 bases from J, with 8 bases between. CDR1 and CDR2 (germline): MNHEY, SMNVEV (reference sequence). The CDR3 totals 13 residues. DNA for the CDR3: TGTGCCAGCAGTTTACGGGAAAACTACGAGCAGTACTTC. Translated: CASSLRENYEQYF.

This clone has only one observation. CDR3 DNA: TGTGCCAGCAGCGTGAGATCGGGGAGCACCGGGGAGCTGTTTTTT. It is translated as CASSVRSGSTGELFF. This chain uses TRBV9 with TRBJ2-2, with D tentatively TRBD2 (5 bases). Germline V gene data show CDR1 as SGDLS and CDR2 as YYNGEE. There are 15 residues in the CDR3. Trimming left V 2 bases short and J 4 bases short, with 12 bases between. Full variable domain (missing parts from reference TRBV9 and TRBJ2-2): DSGVTQTPKHLITATGQRVTLRCSPRSGDLSVYWYQQSLDQGLQFLIQYYNGEERAKGNILERFSAQQFPDLHSELNLSSLELGDSALYFCASSVRSGSTGELFFGEGSRLTVL.

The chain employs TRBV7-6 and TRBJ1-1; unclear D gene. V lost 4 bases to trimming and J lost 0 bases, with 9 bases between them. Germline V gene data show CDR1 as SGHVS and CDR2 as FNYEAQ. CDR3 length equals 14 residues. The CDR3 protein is CASSSLVLNTEAFF. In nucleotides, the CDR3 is TGTGCCAGCAGCTCCCTCGTCCTGAACACTGAAGCTTTCTTT.

CDR3 coding DNA: TGTGCCAGTAAGGGGATTGGGGACACTGAAGCTTTCTTT. This gives the protein CASKGIGDTEAFF. This chain joins TRBV19 and TRBJ1-1; maybe TRBD1 (5 bases). This CDR3 spans 13 amino acids. Trimming pared 7 bases from V and 3 bases from J, leaving 12 bases between. Per germline, CDR1 LNHDA and CDR2 SQIVND (reference sequence).

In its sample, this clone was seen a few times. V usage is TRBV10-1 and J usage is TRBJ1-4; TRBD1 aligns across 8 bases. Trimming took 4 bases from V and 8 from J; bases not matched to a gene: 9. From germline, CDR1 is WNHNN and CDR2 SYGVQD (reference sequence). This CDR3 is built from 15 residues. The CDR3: CASSAGAGGTEKLFF. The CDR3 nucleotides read TGCGCCAGCAGTGCTGGGGCAGGGGGCACAGAAAAACTGTTTTTT.

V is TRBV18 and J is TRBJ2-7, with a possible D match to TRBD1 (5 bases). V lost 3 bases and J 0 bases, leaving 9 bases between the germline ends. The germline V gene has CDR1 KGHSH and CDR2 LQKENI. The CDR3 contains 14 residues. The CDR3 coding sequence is TGTGCCAGCTCACCTAGGGGCGGCTCCTACGAGCAGTACTTC. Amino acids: CASSPRGGSYEQYF.

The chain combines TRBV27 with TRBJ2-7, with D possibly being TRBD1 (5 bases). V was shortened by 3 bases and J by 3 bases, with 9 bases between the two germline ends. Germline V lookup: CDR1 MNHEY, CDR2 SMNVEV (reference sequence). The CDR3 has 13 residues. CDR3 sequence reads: CASSLSRVYEQYF. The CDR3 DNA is TGTGCCAGCAGTTTGTCCAGGGTCTACGAGCAGTACTTC.

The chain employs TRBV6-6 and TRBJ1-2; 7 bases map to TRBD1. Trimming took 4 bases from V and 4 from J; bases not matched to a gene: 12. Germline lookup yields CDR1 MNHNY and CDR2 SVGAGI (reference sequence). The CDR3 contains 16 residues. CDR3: CASSSAPTGAGYGYTF. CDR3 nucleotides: TGTGCCAGCAGTTCCGCTCCTACAGGGGCCGGCTATGGCTACACCTTC.

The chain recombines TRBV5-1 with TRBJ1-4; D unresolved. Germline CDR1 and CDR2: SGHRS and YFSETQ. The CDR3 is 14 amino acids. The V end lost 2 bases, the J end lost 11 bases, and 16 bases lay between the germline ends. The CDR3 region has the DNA TGCGCCAGCAGCTTTGGAGGTGGGGAGGGCAAACTGTTTTTT. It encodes CASSFGGGEGKLFF.

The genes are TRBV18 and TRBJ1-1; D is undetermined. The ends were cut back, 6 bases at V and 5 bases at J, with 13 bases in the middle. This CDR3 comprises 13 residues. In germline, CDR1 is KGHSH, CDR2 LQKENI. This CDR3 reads CASSSPSGTEAFF. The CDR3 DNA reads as TGTGCCAGCTCTTCCCCCTCGGGGACTGAAGCTTTCTTT.

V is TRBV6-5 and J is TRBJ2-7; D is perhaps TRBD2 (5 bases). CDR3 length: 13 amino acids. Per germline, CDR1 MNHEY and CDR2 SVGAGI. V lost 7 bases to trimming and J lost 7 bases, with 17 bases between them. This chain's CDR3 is CASNRAGSGEQYF. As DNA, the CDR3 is TGTGCCAGCAACCGCGCGGGCTCGGGAGAGCAGTACTTC.

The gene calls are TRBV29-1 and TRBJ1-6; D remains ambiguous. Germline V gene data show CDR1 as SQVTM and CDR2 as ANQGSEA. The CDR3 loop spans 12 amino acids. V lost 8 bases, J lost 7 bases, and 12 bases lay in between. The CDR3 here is CSPGSRNSPLHF. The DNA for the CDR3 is TGCAGCCCGGGGAGTAGAAATTCACCCCTCCACTTT.

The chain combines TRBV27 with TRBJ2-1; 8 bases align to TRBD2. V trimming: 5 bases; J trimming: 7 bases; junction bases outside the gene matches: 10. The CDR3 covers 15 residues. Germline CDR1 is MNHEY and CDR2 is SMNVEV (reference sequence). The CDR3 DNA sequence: TGTGCCAGCAGTCCTCTCCGGGGGGGCCGAAATGAGCAGTTCTTC. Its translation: CASSPLRGGRNEQFF.